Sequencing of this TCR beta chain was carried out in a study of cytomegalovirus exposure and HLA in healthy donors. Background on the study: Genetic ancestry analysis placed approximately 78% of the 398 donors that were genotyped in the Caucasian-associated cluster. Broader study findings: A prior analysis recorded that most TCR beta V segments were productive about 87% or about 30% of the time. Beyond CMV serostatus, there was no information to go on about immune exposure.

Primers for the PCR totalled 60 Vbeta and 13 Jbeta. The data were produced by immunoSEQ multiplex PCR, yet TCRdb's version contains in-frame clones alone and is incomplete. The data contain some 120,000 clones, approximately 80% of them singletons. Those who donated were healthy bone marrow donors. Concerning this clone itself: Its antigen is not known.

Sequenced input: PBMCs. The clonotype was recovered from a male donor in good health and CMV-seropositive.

The CDR3 region has the DNA TGTGCCAGCAGTTACTCGAAGGTTGGAGGGGAGCAGTTCTTC. It yields the protein CASSYSKVGGEQFF. The rearrangement uses TRBV6-5 and TRBJ2-1, with D possibly TRBD2 on 6 matching bases. Trimming took 0 bases from V and 10 from J, leaving 13 bases between them. The CDR3 is made up of 14 amino acids. The germline CDR1 and CDR2 sequences are MNHEY and SVGAGI.